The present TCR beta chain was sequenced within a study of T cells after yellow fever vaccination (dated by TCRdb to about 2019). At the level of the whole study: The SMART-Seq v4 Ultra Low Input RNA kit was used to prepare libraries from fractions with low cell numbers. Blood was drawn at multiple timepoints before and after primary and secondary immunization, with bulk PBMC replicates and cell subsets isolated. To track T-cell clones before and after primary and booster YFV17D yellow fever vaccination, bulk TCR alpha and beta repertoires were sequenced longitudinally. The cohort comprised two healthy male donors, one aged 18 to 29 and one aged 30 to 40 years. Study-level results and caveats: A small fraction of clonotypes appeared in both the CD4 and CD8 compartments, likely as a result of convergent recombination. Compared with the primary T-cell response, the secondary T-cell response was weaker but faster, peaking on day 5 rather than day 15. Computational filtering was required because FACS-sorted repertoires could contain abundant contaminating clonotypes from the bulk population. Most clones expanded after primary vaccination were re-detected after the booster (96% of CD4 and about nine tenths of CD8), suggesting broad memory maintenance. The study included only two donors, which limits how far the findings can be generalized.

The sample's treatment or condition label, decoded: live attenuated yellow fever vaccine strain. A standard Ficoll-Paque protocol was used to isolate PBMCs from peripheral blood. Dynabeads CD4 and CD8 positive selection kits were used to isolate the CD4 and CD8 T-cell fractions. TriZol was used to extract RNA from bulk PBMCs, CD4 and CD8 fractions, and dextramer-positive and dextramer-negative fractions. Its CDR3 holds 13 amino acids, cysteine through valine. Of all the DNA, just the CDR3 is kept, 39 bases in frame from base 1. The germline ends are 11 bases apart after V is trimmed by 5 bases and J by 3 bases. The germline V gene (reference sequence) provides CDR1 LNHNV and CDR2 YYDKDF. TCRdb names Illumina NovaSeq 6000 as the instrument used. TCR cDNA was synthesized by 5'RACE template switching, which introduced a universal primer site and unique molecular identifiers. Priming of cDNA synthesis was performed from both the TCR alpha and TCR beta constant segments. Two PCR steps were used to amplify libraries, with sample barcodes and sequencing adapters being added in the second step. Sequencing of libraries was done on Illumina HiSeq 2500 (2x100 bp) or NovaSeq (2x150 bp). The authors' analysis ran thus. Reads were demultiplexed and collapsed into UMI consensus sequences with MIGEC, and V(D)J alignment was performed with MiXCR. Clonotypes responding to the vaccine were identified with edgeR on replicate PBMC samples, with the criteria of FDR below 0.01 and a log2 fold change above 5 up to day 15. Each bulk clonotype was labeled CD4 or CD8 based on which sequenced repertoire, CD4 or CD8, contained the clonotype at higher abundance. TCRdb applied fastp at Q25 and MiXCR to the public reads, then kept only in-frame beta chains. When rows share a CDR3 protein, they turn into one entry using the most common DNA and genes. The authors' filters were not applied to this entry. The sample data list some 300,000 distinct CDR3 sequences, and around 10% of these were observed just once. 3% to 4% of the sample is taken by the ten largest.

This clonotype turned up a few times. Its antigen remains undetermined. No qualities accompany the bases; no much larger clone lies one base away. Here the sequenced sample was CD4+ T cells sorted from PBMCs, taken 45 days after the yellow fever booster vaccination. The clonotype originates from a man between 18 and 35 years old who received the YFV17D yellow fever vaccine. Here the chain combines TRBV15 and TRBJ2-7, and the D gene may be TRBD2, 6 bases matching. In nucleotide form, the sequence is TGTGCCACCAGCCGCAGCGGGCGCTACGAGCAGTACGTC. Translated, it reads CATSRSGRYEQYV.